A selection of T cell receptor beta chains follows, all from one sample in a study of T cell changes during pregnancy in multiple sclerosis. Method: immunoSEQ multiplex PCR; TCRdb's copy keeps in-frame clones and lacks some. The table records 93,000 or so clones, around 93% of them present only once. The sequenced sample was peripheral blood, obtained before pregnancy. The source is a female donor with multiple sclerosis, enrolled in a pregnancy study. CDR3s include the opening cysteine and the closing phenylalanine or tryptophan. Each record gives: V gene, J gene, D gene, CDR3 protein, CDR3 DNA. D genes are given only for firm matches.

v_gene: TRBV4-3
j_gene: TRBJ1-3
d_gene: NA
CDR3aa: CASSHLGHDLSGNTIYF
CDR3nt: TGCGCCAGCAGCCACCTAGGACACGACCTCTCTGGAAACACCATATATTTT

v_gene: TRBV6-5
j_gene: TRBJ2-7
d_gene: NA
CDR3aa: CASSPTGGETYEQYF
CDR3nt: TGTGCCAGCAGTCCCACAGGGGGGGAAACCTACGAGCAGTACTTC

v_gene: TRBV5-1
j_gene: TRBJ2-7
d_gene: TRBD2
CDR3aa: CASSVVTSGAHEQYF
CDR3nt: TGCGCCAGCAGCGTGGTGACTAGCGGGGCACACGAGCAGTACTTC

v_gene: TRBV10-3
j_gene: TRBJ2-7
d_gene: NA
CDR3aa: CAISVGVAGSYEQYF
CDR3nt: TGTGCCATCAGTGTAGGTGTAGCAGGGTCCTACGAGCAGTACTTC

v_gene: TRBV15
j_gene: TRBJ2-5
d_gene: NA
CDR3aa: CATSSRDLARQETQYF
CDR3nt: TGTGCCACCAGCAGTAGAGATCTGGCCAGGCAAGAGACCCAGTACTTC

v_gene: TRBV12-5
j_gene: TRBJ1-1
d_gene: TRBD1
CDR3aa: CASGQGAGSTEAFF
CDR3nt: TGTGCTAGTGGTCAGGGGGCCGGGAGCACTGAAGCTTTCTTT

v_gene: TRBV5-1
j_gene: TRBJ2-5
d_gene: TRBD1
CDR3aa: CASSGVGGSETQYF
CDR3nt: TGCGCCAGCAGCGGGGTAGGGGGCTCCGAGACCCAGTACTTC

v_gene: TRBV19
j_gene: TRBJ1-1
d_gene: NA
CDR3aa: CASSSPRAGRATEAFF
CDR3nt: TGTGCCAGTAGTTCGCCCCGGGCAGGGAGGGCAACTGAAGCTTTCTTT

v_gene: TRBV6-6
j_gene: TRBJ2-7
d_gene: TRBD2
CDR3aa: CASRGAGGTYEQYF
CDR3nt: TGTGCCAGCAGAGGTGCGGGAGGCACCTACGAGCAGTACTTC

v_gene: TRBV7-3
j_gene: TRBJ2-1
d_gene: TRBD2
CDR3aa: CASSLIAGGSYNEQFF
CDR3nt: TGTGCCAGCAGCCTCATAGCGGGGGGATCCTACAATGAGCAGTTCTTC

v_gene: TRBV7-3
j_gene: TRBJ1-3
d_gene: TRBD1
CDR3aa: CASSQYPGTADTIYF
CDR3nt: TGTGCCAGCAGCCAATACCCGGGGACAGCGGACACCATATATTTT

v_gene: TRBV25-1
j_gene: TRBJ2-7
d_gene: NA
CDR3aa: CASSDPLLDSSEQYF
CDR3nt: TGTGCCAGCAGTGATCCCCTCCTTGACAGTTCTGAGCAGTACTTC

v_gene: TRBV27
j_gene: TRBJ2-7
d_gene: NA
CDR3aa: CASSSGVYYEQYF
CDR3nt: TGTGCCAGCAGTTCAGGGGTCTACTACGAGCAGTACTTC

v_gene: TRBV10-3
j_gene: TRBJ1-2
d_gene: TRBD1
CDR3aa: CAISALQGLSGYTF
CDR3nt: TGTGCCATCAGTGCTCTACAGGGGCTGTCTGGCTACACCTTC

v_gene: TRBV6-5
j_gene: TRBJ1-2
d_gene: NA
CDR3aa: CASSLYQGLGGYTF
CDR3nt: TGTGCCAGCAGTCTCTACCAGGGTTTAGGTGGCTACACCTTC

v_gene: TRBV11-1
j_gene: TRBJ2-7
d_gene: TRBD1
CDR3aa: CASSEDRAQSYEQYF
CDR3nt: TGTGCCAGCAGCGAAGACAGGGCTCAGTCCTACGAGCAGTACTTC

v_gene: TRBV25-1
j_gene: TRBJ2-7
d_gene: NA
CDR3aa: CASSGFSDSTTYEQYF
CDR3nt: TGTGCCAGCAGTGGCTTTTCGGACAGCACAACCTACGAGCAGTACTTC

v_gene: TRBV25-1
j_gene: TRBJ2-5
d_gene: TRBD2
CDR3aa: CASSGGTSGSGETQYF
CDR3nt: TGTGCCAGCAGTGGCGGGACTAGCGGGAGCGGAGAGACCCAGTACTTC

v_gene: TRBV11-2
j_gene: TRBJ1-2
d_gene: NA
CDR3aa: CASSLDRQKGYTF
CDR3nt: TGTGCCAGCAGCTTAGACCGACAGAAGGGCTACACCTTC

v_gene: TRBV4-1
j_gene: TRBJ1-3
d_gene: TRBD1
CDR3aa: CASSRKGQGENTIYF
CDR3nt: TGCGCCAGCAGCCGAAAAGGGCAGGGGGAAAACACCATATATTTT

v_gene: TRBV4-3
j_gene: TRBJ1-5
d_gene: TRBD1
CDR3aa: CASSLDRALDQPQHF
CDR3nt: TGCGCCAGCAGCCTGGACAGGGCCTTAGATCAGCCCCAGCATTTT

v_gene: TRBV18
j_gene: TRBJ1-5
d_gene: NA
CDR3aa: CASSPPRGLNQPQHF
CDR3nt: TGTGCCAGCTCACCACCGAGAGGGCTCAATCAGCCCCAGCATTTT

v_gene: TRBV2
j_gene: TRBJ1-4
d_gene: TRBD1
CDR3aa: CATGRTGGRVGEKLFF
CDR3nt: TGTGCCACCGGGAGGACAGGGGGCAGAGTCGGTGAAAAACTGTTTTTT